A single sample is the source of the 9 T cell receptor beta chains below, sequenced in a study of Graves' ophthalmopathy and Graves' hyperthyroidism. The sequenced template was RNA, covering the TCR beta CDR3 region. Scientists carried out first-round RT-PCR using HTBI primers and then a second-round multiplex PCR. One entry per CDR3 protein, called by TCRdb with MiXCR from the multiplex PCR reads. The sample lists 340,000 or so distinct CDR3 sequences, roughly a sixth occurring once. Sequenced material: peripheral blood. Every receptor here comes from an adult man with Graves' ophthalmopathy.

Ten or more counts support this clonotype. The CDR3 is CASSLTGAITEAFF. The CDR3 region has the DNA TGTGCCAGCAGTTTAACAGGGGCGATCACTGAAGCTTTCTTT. The chain couples TRBV27 to TRBJ1-1; 7 bases map to TRBD1. The CDR3 covers 14 residues. The trim removed 2 bases at V and 4 bases at J, leaving 4 bases unmatched. The germline CDR1 and CDR2 sequences are MNHEY and SMNVEV (reference sequence).

To note about this clonotype: A much bigger clone sits one base away, suggesting this may be a read error. In this CDR3 the conserved last residue, phenylalanine or tryptophan, is missing, so a read error is likely. This chain joins TRBV2 and TRBJ2-5, with TRBD1 matching over 7 bases. The trim removed 6 bases at V and 1 base at J, leaving 8 bases unmatched. This CDR3 contains 15 residues. From germline, CDR1 is SNHLY and CDR2 FYNNEI. The DNA of the CDR3 is TGTGCCAGCAGCGCGCAGACAGGGTTCCAAGAGACCCAGTACTCC. Protein sequence: CASSAQTGFQETQYS.

This clonotype was observed at least ten times. The V gene is TRBV20-1, the J gene TRBJ1-6; weak D call: TRBD1 (5 bases). The CDR3 is 13 residues long. CDR1 is DFQATT, CDR2 SNEGSKA, per germline (reference sequence). The germline V and J ends were trimmed by 1 base and 10 bases, with 11 bases remaining between them. This chain's CDR3 is CSARGDLGSPLHF. The CDR3 DNA sequence: TGCAGTGCTAGAGGGGACTTAGGGTCACCCCTCCACTTT.

This clonotype turned up a few times. A much larger clone lies a single base off, so this may be a read error. The chain recombines TRBV7-2 with TRBJ2-2; perhaps TRBD2 as D (6 bases). The CDR3 is 15 amino acids. Germline V gives CDR1 SGHTA, CDR2 FQGNSA. The CDR3 DNA follows: TGTGTCAGCAGCCCCGGAGGGGTTCGCACCGGGGAGCTGTTTTTT. This encodes CVSSPGGVRTGELFF.

This clonotype was seen many times. This rearrangement joins TRBV12-3 or TRBV12-4 to TRBJ1-2; D not certain. This CDR3 contains 15 residues. V lost 6 bases and J 2 bases, leaving 16 bases between the germline ends. CDR3 sequence: CASSPGQARNYGYTF. The CDR3 nucleotides are TGTGCCAGCAGCCCCGGGCAGGCGAGAAACTATGGCTACACCTTC.

The table lists this clonotype with many counts. This chain links TRBV24-1 with TRBJ1-1; TRBD1 aligns across 7 bases. The V and J ends lost 9 bases and 5 bases, in that order; junction bases with no gene match: 8. This CDR3 comprises 13 residues. Germline CDR1 reads KGHDR; CDR2 reads SFDVKD. CDR3 loop: CATSQGPVTEAFF. CDR3 coding DNA: TGTGCCACCTCACAGGGGCCAGTAACTGAAGCTTTCTTT.

The V call is TRBV6-1, the J call TRBJ2-7, with 14 bases lining up with TRBD2. Germline V gene lookup returns CDR1 MNHNS and CDR2 SASEGT. The trim removed 6 bases at V and 2 bases at J, leaving 6 bases unmatched. The CDR3 consists of 16 residues. The chain's CDR3 is CASRRLAGGLTYEQYF. In DNA form, the CDR3 reads TGTGCCAGCAGACGACTAGCGGGAGGGCTCACCTACGAGCAGTACTTC.

In this sample, this clonotype turned up many times. J is TRBJ2-5 and V is TRBV9; a weak D match, TRBD2 (5 bases). The V end was cut by 0 bases, the J end by 3 bases, with 12 bases between. This CDR3 is 15 amino acids long. CDR1 is SGDLS, CDR2 YYNGEE, per germline. The CDR3 bases are TGTGCCAGCAGCGTAGATGAAGGACTTAAAGAGACCCAGTACTTC. It translates to CASSVDEGLKETQYF.

This clonotype was recorded at least ten times. The gene calls are TRBV10-3 and TRBJ1-5; no clear D gene. CDR3 size: 14 residues. Germline CDR1 ENHRY, CDR2 SYGVKD. The V end was cut by 0 bases, the J end by 5 bases, with 8 bases between. CDR3 protein: CAISESLRDQPQHF. As DNA, the CDR3 is TGTGCCATCAGTGAGTCGTTGAGGGATCAGCCCCAGCATTTT.